This TCR beta chain was retrieved from a study of type 1 regulatory T cells. At the level of the study: T-allo10 is an in vitro-generated, Tr1-enriched CD4 T cell product specific for alloantigen.

Remarks on this clonotype: Its antigen is currently unknown.

Germline V gene data show CDR1 as LGHDT and CDR2 as YNNKEL (reference sequence). With 1 base removed from V and 3 bases from J, the gap between germline ends came to 13 bases. The CDR3 totals 16 residues. MiXCR, applied by TCRdb to the reads, yields one record per CDR3 protein. The sample shows 60,000 to 70,000 distinct CDR3 sequences, around 60% of them seen only once. The graft donor-derived T-allo10 cells reportedly recognize host alloantigens, are anergic, and suppress alloantigen-specifically. The sequence was obtained from a human donor in good health. Sequenced sample: cultured T cells, either the whole culture or a sorted T cell fraction (not recorded which). The subset is: Tr1-enriched cell product generated in vitro against host alloantigens. The rearrangement joins TRBV3-1 to TRBJ1-5; D is uncertain. The CDR3 coding sequence is TGTGCCAGCAGCCAAGGCTCCCTCCACAACAATCAGCCCCAGCATTTT. It encodes CASSQGSLHNNQPQHF.